This TCR beta chain is drawn from a study of control samples from healthy donors and cancer patients. Germline V lookup: CDR1 SEHNR, CDR2 FQNEAQ (reference sequence). This CDR3 contains 11 residues. V gave up 5 bases and J gave up 3 bases, with 4 bases separating them. This clone was seen a single time. This CDR3 is also generated by other DNA sequences in the sample. TCRdb's copy holds only in-frame clones and misses some; the assay was immunoSEQ multiplex PCR. This table has approximately 66,000 clones, 90% appearing once. Sequencing was performed on PBMCs. This TCR was recovered from a man aged 60 to 75 with colorectal cancer. This chain uses TRBV7-9 with TRBJ1-1, with unresolved D. CDR3 sequence reads: CASSLYTEAFF. CDR3 nucleotides: TGTGCCAGCAGCCTATACACTGAAGCTTTCTTT.